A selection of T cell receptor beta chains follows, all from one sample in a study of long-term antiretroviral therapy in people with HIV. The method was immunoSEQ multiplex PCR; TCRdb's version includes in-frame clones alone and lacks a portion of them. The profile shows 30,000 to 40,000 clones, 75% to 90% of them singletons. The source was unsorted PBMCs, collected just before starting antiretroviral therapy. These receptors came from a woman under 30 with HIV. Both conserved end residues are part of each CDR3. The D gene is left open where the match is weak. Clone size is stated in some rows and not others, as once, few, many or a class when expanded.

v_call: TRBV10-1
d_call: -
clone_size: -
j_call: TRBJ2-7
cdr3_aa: CASSESPGLREQYF
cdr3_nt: TGCGCCAGCAGTGAGAGCCCGGGGCTGCGCGAGCAGTACTTC

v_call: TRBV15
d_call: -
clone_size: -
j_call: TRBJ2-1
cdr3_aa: CATSTPGFEQFF
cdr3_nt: TGTGCCACCAGCACCCCCGGGTTTGAGCAGTTCTTC

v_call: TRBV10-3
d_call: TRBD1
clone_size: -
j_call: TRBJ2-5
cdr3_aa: CAISSDRRDREGTQYF
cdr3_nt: TGTGCCATCAGTTCCGATAGGAGGGACAGGGAGGGGACCCAGTACTTC

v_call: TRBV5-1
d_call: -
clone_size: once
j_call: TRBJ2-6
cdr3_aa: CASSLRSRTVRSGANVLTF
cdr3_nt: TGCGCCAGCAGCTTGCGTTCGCGGACAGTGAGGTCTGGGGCCAACGTCCTGACTTTC

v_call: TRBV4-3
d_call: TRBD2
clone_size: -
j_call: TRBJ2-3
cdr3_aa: CASSQGLTSGSRIGADTQYF
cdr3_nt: TGCGCCAGCAGCCAAGGCCTGACTAGCGGGAGCCGGATTGGCGCAGATACGCAGTATTTT

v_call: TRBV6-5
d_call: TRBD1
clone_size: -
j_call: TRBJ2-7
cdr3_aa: CASSYRGPNEQYF
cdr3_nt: TGTGCCAGCAGTTACAGGGGGCCCAACGAGCAGTACTTC

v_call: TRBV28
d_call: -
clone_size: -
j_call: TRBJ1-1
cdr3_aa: CASSTPRVQNTEAFF
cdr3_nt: TGTGCCAGCAGCACCCCCCGGGTGCAGAACACTGAAGCTTTCTTT

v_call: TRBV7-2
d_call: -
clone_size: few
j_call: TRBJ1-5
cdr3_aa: CASSLTVYSNQPQHF
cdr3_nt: TGTGCCAGCAGCCTTACGGTATATAGCAATCAGCCCCAGCATTTT

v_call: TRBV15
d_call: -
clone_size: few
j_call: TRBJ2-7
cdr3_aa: CATSTLQDFGFEQYF
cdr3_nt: TGTGCCACCAGCACACTACAGGATTTTGGCTTCGAGCAGTACTTC

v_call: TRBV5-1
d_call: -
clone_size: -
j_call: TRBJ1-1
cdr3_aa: CASRSTTDGRMNTEAFF
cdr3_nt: TGCGCCAGCAGGTCCACTACGGACGGACGGATGAACACTGAAGCTTTCTTT

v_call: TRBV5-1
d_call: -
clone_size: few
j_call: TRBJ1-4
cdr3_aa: CASSSQTGPLNEKLFF
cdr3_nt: TGCGCCAGCAGCTCCCAAACAGGGCCTCTTAATGAAAAACTGTTTTTT

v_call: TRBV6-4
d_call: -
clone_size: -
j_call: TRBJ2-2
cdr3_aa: CASSPGAYNTGELFF
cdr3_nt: TGTGCCAGCAGTCCCGGCGCATACAACACCGGGGAGCTGTTTTTT

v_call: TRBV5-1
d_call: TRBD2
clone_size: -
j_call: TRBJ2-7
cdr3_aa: CASSLPREGNSYEQYF
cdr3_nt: TGCGCCAGCAGCTTGCCGCGGGAGGGAAACTCCTACGAGCAGTACTTC

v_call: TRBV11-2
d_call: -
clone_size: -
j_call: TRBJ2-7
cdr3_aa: CASSLRRSSYEQYF
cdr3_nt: TGTGCCAGCAGCTTGAGACGGAGCTCCTACGAGCAGTACTTC

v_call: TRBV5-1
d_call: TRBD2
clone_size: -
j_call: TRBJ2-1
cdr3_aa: CASSIQISGRSNEQFF
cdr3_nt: TGCGCCAGCAGTATTCAAATTAGCGGGAGATCGAATGAGCAGTTCTTC

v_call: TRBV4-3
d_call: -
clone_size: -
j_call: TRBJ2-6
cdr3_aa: CASSQSLGWAGANVLTF
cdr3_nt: TGCGCCAGCAGCCAAAGTTTAGGCTGGGCTGGGGCCAACGTCCTGACTTTC

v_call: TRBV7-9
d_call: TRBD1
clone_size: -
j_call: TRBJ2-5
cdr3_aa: CASSLGQQTQETQYF
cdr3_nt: TGTGCCAGCAGCCTGGGACAGCAGACCCAAGAGACCCAGTACTTC

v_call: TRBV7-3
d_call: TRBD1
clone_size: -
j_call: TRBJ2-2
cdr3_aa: CASRNTGGPNTGELFF
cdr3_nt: TGTGCCAGCAGAAACACAGGGGGCCCGAACACCGGGGAGCTGTTTTTT

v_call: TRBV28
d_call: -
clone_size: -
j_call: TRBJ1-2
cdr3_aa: CASSFLNYGYTF
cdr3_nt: TGTGCCAGCAGTTTCCTGAACTATGGCTACACCTTC

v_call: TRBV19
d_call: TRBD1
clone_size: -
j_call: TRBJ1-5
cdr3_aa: CASSTQGVIFQPQHF
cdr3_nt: TGTGCCAGTAGTACGCAGGGGGTCATTTTTCAGCCCCAGCATTTT

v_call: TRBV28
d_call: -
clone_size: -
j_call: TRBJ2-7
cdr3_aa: CASREGHSYEQYF
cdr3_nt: TGTGCCAGCAGGGAGGGACACTCCTACGAGCAGTACTTC

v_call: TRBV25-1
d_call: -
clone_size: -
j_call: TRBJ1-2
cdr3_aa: CASSEYGREDYGYTF
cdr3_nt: TGTGCCAGCAGTGAATATGGCAGGGAAGACTATGGCTACACCTTC

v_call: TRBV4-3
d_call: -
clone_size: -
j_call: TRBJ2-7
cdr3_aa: CASSQDISSGYEQYF
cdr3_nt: TGCGCCAGCAGCCAAGATATAAGTTCCGGCTACGAGCAGTACTTC

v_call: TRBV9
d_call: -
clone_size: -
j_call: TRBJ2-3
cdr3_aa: CASSVGQGRTDTQYF
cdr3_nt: TGTGCCAGCAGCGTAGGTCAGGGCCGGACAGATACGCAGTATTTT

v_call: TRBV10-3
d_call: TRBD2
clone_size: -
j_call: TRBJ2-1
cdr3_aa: CAISGEGYNEQFF
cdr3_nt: TGTGCCATCTCGGGGGAGGGCTACAATGAGCAGTTCTTC

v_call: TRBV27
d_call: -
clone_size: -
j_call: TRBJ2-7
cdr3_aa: CASSFQPQAYEQYF
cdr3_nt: TGTGCCAGCAGTTTCCAACCTCAAGCGTACGAGCAGTACTTC